This TCR beta chain was captured in a study of cytomegalovirus exposure and HLA in healthy donors. The CDR3 totals 13 residues. Germline V gene lookup returns CDR1 GTSNPN and CDR2 SVGIG (reference sequence). V gave up 0 bases and J gave up 7 bases, with 12 bases separating them. PCR was performed using 60 Vbeta and 13 Jbeta primers. Assay: immunoSEQ multiplex PCR; the TCRdb copy retains only in-frame clones and omits some. The table records 120,000 to 150,000 clones, over 60% of them present only once. The source material was PBMCs. The sequence was obtained from a middle-aged man in good health and CMV-seropositive. The rearrangement uses TRBV30 and TRBJ2-5, with D possibly matching TRBD2 (5 bases). The CDR3 DNA reads as TGTGCCTGGAGTGTCCCAGCGGCGTGGACCCAGTACTTC. This sequence encodes CAWSVPAAWTQYF. Filled out from reference TRBV30 and TRBJ2-5, the complete variable domain reads SQTIHQWPATLVQPVGSPLSLECTVEGTSNPNLYWYRQAAGRGLQLLFYSVGIGQISSEVPQNLSASRPQDRQFILSSKKLLLSDSGFYLCAWSVPAAWTQYFGPGTRLLVL.